This T cell receptor beta chain is drawn from a study of T cells after yellow fever vaccination. This clonotype was seen many times. The CDR3 covers 15 residues. Trimming shortened V by 6 bases and J by 3 bases, and 17 bases separated the two germline ends. Per the germline V gene, CDR1 is KGHSH and CDR2 is LQKENI. One entry per CDR3 protein results from TCRdb running MiXCR on the 5' RACE reads. In the table there are approximately 120,000 distinct CDR3 sequences, about 7.4% of which are singletons. V and J are TRBV18 and TRBJ1-1; weak D call: TRBD1 (5 bases). The receptor comes from a young man who received the YFV17D yellow fever vaccine. This sample comprised CD4+ T cells sorted from PBMCs, obtained approximately 11 days after the first yellow fever vaccination. CDR3 bases: TGTGCCAGCTCTCCCAACGGGTTGGGGGACACTGAAGCTTTCTTT. This translates into CASSPNGLGDTEAFF.